Each of the 7 T cell receptor beta chains below was sequenced from the same sample in a study of OX40 agonist ivuxolimab in advanced cancers. The method was immunoSEQ multiplex PCR; TCRdb's version includes in-frame clones alone and lacks a portion of them. The repertoire has under 70,000 clones, about 86% of them found once; the top ten carry less than 4.5%. Material: CD4+ or CD8+ T cells sorted from blood, obtained in a trial of the OX40 agonist ivuxolimab. The receptors originated from an adult with an advanced solid tumor such as melanoma, head and neck, liver or kidney cancer.

This CDR3 is CASSYQLAGGYNEQFF. CDR3 nucleotides: TGCGCCAGCAGCTACCAACTAGCGGGGGGGTACAATGAGCAGTTCTTC. The chain carries TRBV5-1 and TRBJ2-1; 13 bases map to TRBD2. The germline CDR1 and CDR2 sequences are SGHRS and YFSETQ. V lost 3 bases to trimming and J lost 4 bases; unmatched junction nucleotides: 4. CDR3 size: 16 residues.

The chain couples TRBV18 to TRBJ2-3; D perhaps matches TRBD1 (5 bases). The CDR3 loop spans 16 amino acids. The V end was cut by 2 bases, the J end by 0 bases, with 12 bases between. Germline V gives CDR1 KGHSH, CDR2 LQKENI. The CDR3 sequence is CASSPTGGASTDTQYF. The CDR3 DNA is TGTGCCAGCTCACCAACTGGTGGGGCGAGCACAGATACGCAGTATTTT.

The CDR3 coding sequence is TGTGCCAGCAGCTTAGGGGCAGGATTGAACACTGAAGCTTTCTTT. This gives the protein CASSLGAGLNTEAFF. The rearrangement uses TRBV11-1 and TRBJ1-1; D remains unclear. The CDR3 has 15 amino acids. The ends were cut back, 1 base at V and 0 bases at J, with 9 bases in the middle. Germline CDR1 reads SGHAT; CDR2 reads FQDESV (reference sequence).

The chain uses TRBV6-1 and TRBJ1-5; maybe TRBD1 (5 bases). V shed 2 bases and J shed 4 bases, with 12 bases lying between them. The CDR3 has 15 amino acids. Germline values: CDR1 MNHNS, CDR2 SASEGT. CDR3 sequence (DNA): TGTGCCAGCAGTGAAAGCGCGGGGGGAAATCAGCCCCAGCATTTT. It yields the protein CASSESAGGNQPQHF.

This sequence joins TRBV28 and TRBJ2-1, with TRBD1 matching over 10 bases. CDR3 length: 16 residues. CDR1 is MDHEN, CDR2 SYDVKM, per germline. V trimming: 3 bases; J trimming: 2 bases; junction bases outside the gene matches: 4. The DNA of the CDR3 is TGTGCCAGCAGTTTCCCGGGACAGGGGCCCTACAATGAGCAGTTCTTC. Translated: CASSFPGQGPYNEQFF.

This clone has a single count. The chain uses TRBV2 and TRBJ1-2, with 9 bases identical to TRBD1. The CDR3 length is 13 residues. Germline values: CDR1 SNHLY, CDR2 FYNNEI. V shed 4 bases, J shed 7 bases, and the junction held 4 bases outside the gene matches. CDR3 nucleotides: TGTGCCAGCAGTGGGACAGGGGAAGTTGGCTACACCTTC. Its translation is CASSGTGEVGYTF.

The V gene is TRBV5-1, the J gene TRBJ2-1; 10 nucleotides align to TRBD2. V lost 4 bases and J lost 1; bases outside the gene matches: 5. This CDR3 is 16 amino acids long. Germline CDR1 SGHRS, CDR2 YFSETQ. The CDR3 is CASSQDSGGSYNEQFF. CDR3 sequence (DNA): TGCGCCAGCAGCCAGGATAGCGGGGGGTCCTACAATGAGCAGTTCTTC.